The sequence of this TCR beta chain was determined in a study of blood T cell repertoires in COVID-19. In the study overall: The samples span acute and convalescent COVID-19 from the United States, Italy and Spain. PBMCs, B-cell-depleted T cells, or T cells were the source of the cDNA or gDNA that made up the material.

Seattle patients were enrolled during active infection and followed longitudinally. This clone has just a few counts. The CDR3 is 15 amino acids. Trimming shortened V by 4 bases and J by 0 bases, and 12 bases separated the two germline ends. From germline, CDR1 is SNHLY and CDR2 FYNNEI. The authors' processing: Amplification of reference gene primers provided the estimated nucleated cell counts. Some clones are missing from TCRdb's copy, which holds only in-frame ones; the method was immunoSEQ multiplex PCR. The D gene and trimming were derived from the DNA, and the V and J assignments and clone size from that table. The sample lists 170,000 or so clones, roughly four fifths seen once, with 7.6% in the top ten.

The sample was peripheral blood. V and J are TRBV2 and TRBJ1-1, with D possibly being TRBD1 (6 bases). The sequence came from a woman between 65 and 79 years old with COVID-19, enrolled during active disease. The CDR3 DNA reads TGTGCCAGCAGTGGGGGGCAGGGGCTGAACACTGAAGCTTTCTTT. Translating it yields CASSGGQGLNTEAFF.